The 14 T cell receptor beta chains presented below share a single source sample, sequenced in a study of T cells after somatic rescue of genetic block. Profiling relied on immunoSEQ multiplex PCR, and the TCRdb table lists in-frame clones only, not all of them. The data show 110,000 or so clones, 85% to 95% seen once. Sequencing was carried out using peripheral blood mononuclear cells (PBMCs). Every receptor here comes from a woman between 18 and 30 years old.

The gene calls are TRBV7-6 and TRBJ1-2; TRBD1 is a possible D gene (5 bases). CDR1 is SGHVS and CDR2 is FNYEAQ in the germline V gene. This CDR3 spans 15 amino acids. Trimming took off 5 bases at V and 5 bases at J, with 18 bases between the two ends. The CDR3 bases are TGTGCCAGCAGCCACGCCGGGACGGGTACTTATGGCTACACCTTC. Translated: CASSHAGTGTYGYTF.

This sequence joins TRBV11-1 and TRBJ1-1; TRBD1 matches 12 bases. The germline CDR1 and CDR2 sequences are SGHAT and FQDESV (reference sequence). The length of the CDR3 is 18 residues. V lost 4 bases to trimming and J lost 4 bases; unmatched junction nucleotides: 13. The CDR3 DNA reads as TGTGCCAGCAGCTCGGAACCGGGACAGGGGGCGTTCGGCACTGAAGCTTTCTTT. Translated: CASSSEPGQGAFGTEAFF.

This chain uses TRBV4-1 with TRBJ2-4, with unresolved D. CDR1 and CDR2 from the germline V gene are MGHRA and YSYEKL. V dropped 3 bases and J dropped 3 bases, with 12 bases sitting between them. The CDR3 runs 15 residues. CDR3 loop: CASSHPPRDKNIQYF. CDR3 nucleotides: TGCGCCAGCAGCCACCCCCCTCGAGACAAAAACATTCAGTACTTC.

This sequence joins TRBV27 and TRBJ1-3; D unclear. The germline V and J ends were trimmed by 0 bases and 0 bases, with 6 bases remaining between them. Germline V gene sequence: CDR1 MNHEY, CDR2 SMNVEV (reference sequence). This CDR3 has 15 residues. Written as DNA, the CDR3 is TGTGCCAGCAGTTTATCCCCGAGCTCTGGAAACACCATATATTTT. Amino acid sequence: CASSLSPSSGNTIYF.

This clone has just a few counts. This chain links TRBV11-2 with TRBJ1-6; tentative D call: TRBD1 (6 bases). V lost 2 bases to trimming and J lost 8 bases, with 13 bases between them. The germline V gene has CDR1 SGHAT and CDR2 FQNNGV. There are 15 residues in the CDR3. In nucleotides, the CDR3 is TGTGCCAGCAGCTTAAGCTCGGGGGCGCATTCACCCCTCCACTTT. Its translation: CASSLSSGAHSPLHF.

The chain combines TRBV19 with TRBJ1-5; TRBD1 agrees at 8 bases. V trimming: 7 bases; J trimming: 3 bases; junction bases outside the gene matches: 5. This CDR3 contains 14 residues. The germline gives CDR1 LNHDA, CDR2 SQIVND (reference sequence). CDR3 bases: TGTGCCAGTATCCGGACAGGGAACAATCAGCCCCAGCATTTT. Its protein is CASIRTGNNQPQHF.

The chain links TRBV28 to TRBJ2-3; TRBD1 aligns across 7 bases. CDR3 length: 13 amino acids. V gave up 11 bases and J gave up 8 bases; unmatched junction bases: 13. Germline loops: CDR1 MDHEN, CDR2 SYDVKM. Written as DNA, the CDR3 is TGTGCCGTGACAGGGACGGGAAAGGGTACGCAGTATTTT. Translation: CAVTGTGKGTQYF.

The DNA for the CDR3 is TGTGCCATCACTCCAGGGGATTTCTCTGGAAACACCATATATTTT. Encoded protein: CAITPGDFSGNTIYF. This chain connects TRBV10-3 to TRBJ1-3, with D maybe TRBD1 (6 bases). This CDR3 is built from 15 residues. CDR1 ENHRY and CDR2 SYGVKD come from the germline V gene. Trimming took 7 bases from V and 0 from J, leaving 13 bases between them.

V usage is TRBV5-6 and J usage is TRBJ2-1, with D possibly matching TRBD2 (7 bases). Trimming shortened V by 2 bases and J by 4 bases, and 13 bases separated the two germline ends. CDR1 and CDR2 (germline): SGHDT, YYEEEE. The CDR3 length is 15 residues. In DNA form, the CDR3 reads TGTGCCAGCAGCTTTTGGGGGGGCCGGTACAATGAGCAGTTCTTC. This encodes CASSFWGGRYNEQFF.

The V call is TRBV11-3, the J call TRBJ2-2; no clear D. This CDR3 spans 15 amino acids. Germline CDR1 reads SGHNT; CDR2 reads YENEEA. Trimming shortened V by 5 bases and J by 2 bases, and 12 bases separated the two germline ends. The CDR3 region has the DNA TGTGCCAGCAGCCCCCTGGCGGCCAACACCGGGGAGCTGTTTTTT. It yields the protein CASSPLAANTGELFF.

The chain links TRBV18 to TRBJ1-3; D is unresolved. The germline gives CDR1 KGHSH, CDR2 LQKENI. V was cut by 3 bases and J by 2 bases, with 8 bases left in between. This CDR3 has 14 residues. The CDR3 here is CASSPGRAGNTIYF. CDR3 sequence (DNA): TGTGCCAGCTCACCGGGTAGGGCTGGAAACACCATATATTTT.

The genes are TRBV11-3 and TRBJ1-1; no firm D call. The CDR3 is 13 amino acids. Germline V gene data show CDR1 as SGHNT and CDR2 as YENEEA. Trimming stripped 3 bases from V and 11 bases from J, with 16 bases between. Here the CDR3 DNA reads TGTGCCAGCAGCTTCCGAGGGCCAAACGGGGCTTTCTTT. Protein product: CASSFRGPNGAFF. Complete variable domain (other parts from reference TRBV11-3 and TRBJ1-1): EAGVVQSPRYKIIEKKQPVAFWCNPISGHNTLYWYLQNLGQGPELLIRYENEEAVDDSQLPKDRFSAERLKGVDSTLKIQPAELGDSAVYLCASSFRGPNGAFFGQGTRLTVV.

This chain joins TRBV11-2 and TRBJ2-3; 9 bases map to TRBD1. Germline V gene sequence: CDR1 SGHAT, CDR2 FQNNGV. Losses at the gene ends were 5 bases for V and 4 bases for J; bases not matched to a gene: 4. The CDR3 covers 14 residues. CDR3 nucleotides: TGTGCCAGCAGCGATACAGGGGGCGCAGATACGCAGTATTTT. It codes for CASSDTGGADTQYF.

The chain recombines TRBV10-3 with TRBJ1-1; TRBD1 is a possible D gene (5 bases). CDR3 length equals 13 residues. V was shortened by 7 bases and J by 6 bases, with 15 bases between the two germline ends. The germline V gene encodes CDR1 ENHRY and CDR2 SYGVKD. The CDR3: CAIKGRELAEAFF. CDR3 coding DNA: TGTGCCATCAAGGGCAGGGAGTTGGCTGAAGCTTTCTTT.